This section outlines one TCR beta chain sequence together with its context. Its specific antigen is unknown. A junction end diverges from the germline sequence, so it may reflect a read error. Looking up the germline V gene yields CDR1 KGHSH and CDR2 LQKENI. The CDR3 holds 13 amino acids from the cysteine to the phenylalanine. Just the 39-base CDR3 DNA is kept, in frame starting at base 1. To prepare the library, 5' RACE was applied. TCRdb records Illumina HiSeq 2500 as the sequencer. A second roughly 7 to 12 cycle PCR used a sample-barcoded 5' primer and a J-beta primer mix. A unique molecular identifier was introduced onto each TCR beta cDNA molecule by a template-switch 5' adaptor carrying 12 random nucleotides. At least 2.5 million CDR3-containing paired-end reads were obtained from each sample. The Mint cDNA synthesis kit, primed by a TRBC-specific oligonucleotide, was used to synthesize first-strand cDNA from all RNA. All cDNA was treated with uracil-DNA glycosylase and then went through a first 18-cycle PCR with the universal primers M1SS and BC2_uni_R. The authors processed their data as follows. For normalization, 1 million high-quality reads were randomly selected from each sample, with every read carrying a distinct molecular identifier. Reads with shared molecular identifiers were discarded instead of being binned into consensus sequences. MiTCR, run with a Q25 quality threshold and the strictest error-elimination algorithm, handled CDR3 identification, clonotype clustering and error correction. A nonparametric unseen species model using Euler transformation provided a lower-bound estimate of total TCR beta diversity. The raw public reads went through TCRdb reprocessing: fastp at Q25, MiXCR clone calling, in-frame beta chains kept. CDR3 protein duplicates are merged, each entry listing the most common genes and DNA. TCRdb, rather than the study authors, made the V and J calls. The sample table shows 1.5 million to 2 million distinct CDR3 sequences, and about 31% are seen once. 10% to 12% of the sample belongs to the ten largest clones.

This sample is drawn from a study of blood T cells in healthy people across ages (dated by TCRdb to between 2014 and 2017). In terms of the full investigation: Template switching captured roughly one uniquely barcoded TCR beta cDNA molecule per two T cells in model experiments. Age-related changes in TCR beta repertoire diversity were measured in the study by deep sequencing normalized with unique cDNA molecular identifiers. The study analyzed two additional independent replicas of 1 million unique cDNA reads from the same blood draw for two donors, one aged 18 to 29 and one aged 80 or older. Donors were grouped into four age groups: young (average about 15 years), middle-aged (39), aged (around 60) and long-lived (approximately 82). Donors of different ages were randomly distributed across sequencing lanes to avoid experimental bias.

Study-wide conclusions, independent of this receptor: Donor CMV infection status was unknown, potentially confounding age-related changes in expanded clonotypes. Compared with the aged group, more naive CD4+ T cells, fewer expanded clones and increased TCR diversity were shown by the long-lived group, suggesting age selection. Estimates of total diversity from one million sequenced T cells were regarded as lower bounds and underestimates. Bulk unsorted PBMC profiling prevented conclusive comparison of naive and antigen-experienced compartments. Observed TCR beta diversity correlated strongly with the percentage of naive T cells measured by flow cytometry. Observed TCR beta diversity per million T cells fell roughly linearly with age, and a significant reduction was already apparent by age roughly 40.

Donors were around 37 systemically healthy Caucasian individuals from Russia aged 6 to 90 years. Each donor gave approximately 9.4 milliliters of peripheral blood, drawn into EDTA-treated Vacutainer tubes. Ficoll-Paque density-gradient centrifugation was used to isolate PBMCs, with at least 7 million per sample. Trizol reagent was used to extract total RNA from PBMCs, with at least 5 micrograms per sample. The percentages of naive CD45RAhigh/CD27high T cells were determined by flow cytometry on a PBMC aliquot from every donor. The TCR sequence derives from a woman aged 25-40 years in good health. The V and J segments used are TRBV18 and TRBJ2-1, and 7 junction bases match TRBD1. Source material: blood. The CDR3 region: CASSPGQYNERFF. The nucleotide sequence is TGTGCCAGCTCACCGGGACAGTACAATGAGCGGTTCTTC.